This is a list of T cell receptor beta chains from one sample in a study of cytomegalovirus exposure and HLA in healthy donors. Sequenced by immunoSEQ multiplex PCR; TCRdb stores in-frame clones only, minus some. The repertoire consists of 100,000 to 150,000 clones, with roughly 69% occurring once and the leading ten covering about 8.2%. Sequencing was done on a sample of PBMCs. These receptors originate from a woman aged 40 to 49 in good health and CMV-seropositive. Each CDR3 is given with its conserved first and last residue. The D gene is left open where the match is weak. Only some rows state a clone size, as once, few, many or a class for expanded clones.

CDR3nt	CDR3aa	d_gene	abundance	v_gene	j_gene
TGTGCCAGCAGTCTCCGAGGCCAGGGAGGCGAGCAGTACTTC	CASSLRGQGGEQYF	-	once	TRBV2	TRBJ2-7
TGTGCCAGCAGCCGGACAGGGGGCCCCGGGGAGCTGTTTTTT	CASSRTGGPGELFF	TRBD1	-	TRBV7-6	TRBJ2-2
TGTGCCAGCAGCTTGAGGATTTGGCAGGGGGCGAAAGGGACCGGGGAGCTGTTTTTT	CASSLRIWQGAKGTGELFF	TRBD1	-	TRBV5-6	TRBJ2-2
TGTGCCAGCAGTGACTCTGCAGGGGGCGAAAAACTGTTTTTT	CASSDSAGGEKLFF	TRBD1	-	TRBV6-4	TRBJ1-4
TGTGCCAGCAGCTTAGGGGGACAGCTTAATGAAAAACTGTTTTTT	CASSLGGQLNEKLFF	TRBD1	-	TRBV7-2	TRBJ1-4
TGCGCCAGCAGCCAAGGCCGAGAGGTACCTAACTACCTGTTCTTC	CASSQGREVPNYLFF	-	few	TRBV4-3	TRBJ2-1
TGTGCCAGCAGCGTAGGAGGGGGCGAGGCCGGATTAAAGCAGTTCTTC	CASSVGGGEAGLKQFF	TRBD1	few	TRBV9	TRBJ2-1
TGCAGCGTTGAATTCCCGGGGTCCACCGGGGAGCTGTTTTTT	CSVEFPGSTGELFF	-	-	TRBV29-1	TRBJ2-2
TGTGCCAGCAGGACAGGGGACACTGAAGCTTTCTTT	CASRTGDTEAFF	TRBD1	few	TRBV6-5	TRBJ1-1
TGTGCCAGCTCACCAAGTCTCTCAGGGGGCCACTATGGCTACACCTTC	CASSPSLSGGHYGYTF	TRBD1	-	TRBV18	TRBJ1-2
TGCGCCAGCAGAGAGGGCGCAACTAATGAAAAACTGTTTTTT	CASREGATNEKLFF	-	-	TRBV5-1	TRBJ1-4
TGTGCCAGCAGTTCCACCCGGGACAGGGGCCCGGGCACCTTC	CASSSTRDRGPGTF	TRBD1	-	TRBV6-5	TRBJ1-2
TGTGCCAGCAGCTTAGGGCAGGGGCAGAACACCGGGGAGCTGTTTTTT	CASSLGQGQNTGELFF	-	-	TRBV7-8	TRBJ2-2
TGTGCCAGCATATACGGGGGGGCTGGAGAGACCCAGTACTTC	CASIYGGAGETQYF	TRBD2	-	TRBV6-1	TRBJ2-5
TGTGCCAGCAGCGTTGGCACAAATTCACCCCTCCACTTT	CASSVGTNSPLHF	-	-	TRBV9	TRBJ1-6
TGTGCCAGCAGTGGGGGGGTTCCGGAGAATGAAAAACTGTTTTTT	CASSGGVPENEKLFF	-	-	TRBV25-1	TRBJ1-4
TGTGCCAGCAGTTACTCGTGGAGGACTGAAGCTTTCTTT	CASSYSWRTEAFF	-	-	TRBV6-5	TRBJ1-1
TGCGCCAGCAGCCAAGATTTGCAGGCTGAAGCTTTCTTT	CASSQDLQAEAFF	-	-	TRBV4-3	TRBJ1-1
TGTGCCAGCAGCTTAGACCCAGGGATTTATAATTCACCCCTCCACTTT	CASSLDPGIYNSPLHF	-	-	TRBV7-6	TRBJ1-6
TGTGCCAGCACCGGACAGGGGAGGAAGAACACTGAAGCTTTCTTT	CASTGQGRKNTEAFF	TRBD1	-	TRBV6-1	TRBJ1-1
TGTGCCAGCAGCGTAGTGGCGGGGGGGGTGGATACGCAGTATTTT	CASSVVAGGVDTQYF	TRBD2	-	TRBV9	TRBJ2-3
TGTGCCAGCAGCCTGGGCGTCGCCGGGGAGCTGTTTTTT	CASSLGVAGELFF	-	few	TRBV5-5	TRBJ2-2
TGTGCCAGTAGTATAGGACAGGGGGCCTACGAGCAGTACTTC	CASSIGQGAYEQYF	TRBD1	-	TRBV19	TRBJ2-7
TGTGCCAGCAGATTGGACAGAGACTCCTACAATGAGCAGTTCTTC	CASRLDRDSYNEQFF	-	-	TRBV6-1	TRBJ2-1
TGTGCCAGCAGCGTAGCACTAGCACAAGAGACCCAGTACTTC	CASSVALAQETQYF	-	-	TRBV9	TRBJ2-5
TGTGCCAGCAGTTACTCCAGGATATTTAATGAAAAACTGTTTTTT	CASSYSRIFNEKLFF	-	-	TRBV6-5	TRBJ1-4
TGTGCCAGCAGTGACCCCCGGGACAGCGAAGCTTTCTTT	CASSDPRDSEAFF	TRBD1	few	TRBV6-1	TRBJ1-1
TGTGCCAGTAGCCAACTAGCGGGCGAGCAGTTCTTC	CASSQLAGEQFF	TRBD2	-	TRBV19	TRBJ2-1
TGTGCCAGTAGTATTACAGCCTCTGGAAACACCATATATTTT	CASSITASGNTIYF	-	-	TRBV19	TRBJ1-3
TGTGCCAGCAGCGTAGGCCAGGGGGCAGGCTATGGCTACACCTTC	CASSVGQGAGYGYTF	TRBD1	-	TRBV9	TRBJ1-2
TGTGCCAGCAGTTACCGACCACAGTCAAATGAAAAACTGTTTTTT	CASSYRPQSNEKLFF	-	-	TRBV6-5	TRBJ1-4
TGTGCCAGCAGCGTAGGACAGGGATCCGGAAACACCATATATTTT	CASSVGQGSGNTIYF	TRBD1	-	TRBV9	TRBJ1-3
TGTGCCAGCAGCTATTCTGCGGGGGGCTCCTACAATGAGCAGTTCTTC	CASSYSAGGSYNEQFF	TRBD2	-	TRBV7-2	TRBJ2-1
TGTGCCAGCACCTGGGGTCCGGGGGGGACCACAGATACGCAGTATTTT	CASTWGPGGTTDTQYF	TRBD2	-	TRBV5-8	TRBJ2-3
TGTGCCAGCAGAGTCAGGGGGAATGGCTACACCTTC	CASRVRGNGYTF	TRBD1	-	TRBV2	TRBJ1-2
TGCGCCAGCAGCCAAGATAGTACAGGGGACTACAATGAGCAGTTCTTC	CASSQDSTGDYNEQFF	TRBD1	-	TRBV4-3	TRBJ2-1
TGTGCCAGCAGTCCAGCCTCTAGCGGGGGTAGGTACGAGCAGTACTTC	CASSPASSGGRYEQYF	TRBD2	-	TRBV5-4	TRBJ2-7
TGTGCCAGCAGCTTGGGGGCACAGGGTCAGCCCCAGCATTTT	CASSLGAQGQPQHF	-	-	TRBV5-4	TRBJ1-5
TGTGCCAGCTCACAAGCGGTAGACACGGGGAAACTGTTTTTT	CASSQAVDTGKLFF	-	-	TRBV18	TRBJ1-4
TGTGCCAGCAGTCCAATACAGGGCTTGGAGCAGTTCTTC	CASSPIQGLEQFF	-	-	TRBV5-5	TRBJ2-1
TGCGCCAGCAGCCAAGGTACGCGACAGGGGGCTTCACCCCTCCACTTT	CASSQGTRQGASPLHF	TRBD1	-	TRBV4-1	TRBJ1-6
TGTGCCAGCAGCGGCGGGACAGCCGATGAGCAGTTCTTC	CASSGGTADEQFF	-	-	TRBV7-2	TRBJ2-1
TGCGCCAGCAGCCAGGACAGGGCGGGGGATGGCTACACCTTC	CASSQDRAGDGYTF	TRBD1	-	TRBV4-3	TRBJ1-2
TGTGCCAGCAGCTTCCAGGGTGTTGAGTCACCCCTCCACTTT	CASSFQGVESPLHF	-	-	TRBV7-2	TRBJ1-6
TGTGCCAGCAGTGAATTCAGAGGGTTGTCTGGCTACACCTTC	CASSEFRGLSGYTF	-	few	TRBV25-1	TRBJ1-2
TGTGCCAGCAGGGACAGGGTCACTATGGCGCAGTATTTT	CASRDRVTMAQYF	TRBD1	few	TRBV6-5	TRBJ2-3
TGTGCCAGCAGCGTAGGCGCGGGACTGGCCTTGGAGGAGCAGTTCTTC	CASSVGAGLALEEQFF	-	-	TRBV9	TRBJ2-1
TGTGCTAGCAGCTTAGAGCAGGGAACTGAAGCTTTCTTT	CASSLEQGTEAFF	-	few	TRBV7-7	TRBJ1-1
TGCGCCAGCAGCTTGTGGGGGGGAGGGGACGAGCAGTACTTC	CASSLWGGGDEQYF	TRBD2	-	TRBV5-1	TRBJ2-7
TGTGCCAGCAGTGCCTTTCGACTAGCGGGTACTTACAATGAGCAGTTCTTC	CASSAFRLAGTYNEQFF	TRBD2	once	TRBV6-1	TRBJ2-1
TGTGCCAGCAGCGCCTCGAACACCGGGGAGCTGTTTTTT	CASSASNTGELFF	-	once	TRBV9	TRBJ2-2